The next 27 T cell receptor beta chains were all read from a single sample in a study of blood T cell repertoires in COVID-19. TCRdb's table, derived via immunoSEQ multiplex PCR, lists solely in-frame clones and lacks some. The data contain approximately 99,000 clones, about four fifths of them seen just once; the ten biggest clones take up over 15%. Sequencing was done on a sample of peripheral blood. Every receptor here comes from a woman older than 75 with active or convalescent COVID-19.

The CDR3 is CASSITSGRVNTGELFF. CDR3 nucleotides: TGTGCCAGTAGTATAACTAGCGGGAGGGTGAACACCGGGGAGCTGTTTTTT. The rearrangement joins TRBV19 to TRBJ2-2, with TRBD2 matching over 13 bases. Germline values: CDR1 LNHDA, CDR2 SQIVND (reference sequence). The CDR3 is made up of 17 amino acids. V lost 2 bases and J lost 1; bases outside the gene matches: 1.

The chain employs TRBV19 and TRBJ1-2; perhaps TRBD1 as D (5 bases). From germline, CDR1 is LNHDA and CDR2 SQIVND (reference sequence). V lost 3 bases and J 4 bases, leaving 9 bases between the germline ends. The CDR3 sequence is 13 residues long. The CDR3, as DNA: TGTGCCAGTAGTATGTGGGGCTCCTATGGCTACACCTTC. Encoded protein: CASSMWGSYGYTF.

V gene TRBV5-4 combines with J gene TRBJ2-3; TRBD1 matches at 10 bases. V shed 0 bases and J 0 bases; nucleotides not matched to a gene: 7. CDR3 length equals 18 residues. Germline V lookup: CDR1 SGHNT, CDR2 YYREEE (reference sequence). In DNA form, the CDR3 reads TGTGCCAGCAGCTTGGGCCACCGGACAGGGGGAAGCACAGATACGCAGTATTTT. Translating it yields CASSLGHRTGGSTDTQYF.

The genes are TRBV3-1 (or the pseudogene TRBV3-2) and TRBJ2-7; TRBD2 matches 11 bases. Looked up from germline, CDR1 is LGHDT and CDR2 is YNNKEL (reference sequence). J gave up 6 bases and V 5 bases, and 6 bases lay outside the gene matches. The CDR3 is 14 residues long. The CDR3 sequence: CASSYLAGGAEQYF. CDR3 DNA: TGTGCCAGCAGCTATCTAGCGGGAGGAGCCGAGCAGTACTTC.

The chain links TRBV9 to TRBJ2-1; 7 bases agree with TRBD1. V shed 3 bases and J 9 bases; nucleotides not matched to a gene: 18. Germline V gene sequence: CDR1 SGDLS, CDR2 YYNGEE. This CDR3 has 17 residues. CDR3 amino acids: CASSGGQLTTPRGEQFF. CDR3 nucleotide sequence: TGTGCCAGCAGCGGGGGACAGTTGACAACCCCCCGCGGTGAGCAGTTCTTC.

This clone was picked up a small number of times. This chain joins TRBV5-4 and TRBJ1-2; 10 positions match TRBD1. CDR1 SGHNT and CDR2 YYREEE come from the germline V gene (reference sequence). Losses at the gene ends were 4 bases for V and 2 bases for J; bases not matched to a gene: 8. The CDR3 sequence is 16 residues long. Here the CDR3 DNA reads TGTGCCAGCAGCAGGGGGCCGGGACAGGGGAACTATGGCTACACCTTC. Protein sequence: CASSRGPGQGNYGYTF.

The chain joins TRBV25-1 to TRBJ1-4; D may be TRBD1 (5 bases). CDR1 and CDR2 (germline): MGHDK, SYGVNS. V was pared by 4 bases and J by 4 bases, with 10 bases between. The CDR3 is made up of 14 amino acids. CDR3 region: CASSGGFINEKLFF. DNA of the CDR3: TGTGCCAGCAGTGGGGGCTTCATTAATGAAAAACTGTTTTTT.

The J gene is TRBJ2-7, the V gene TRBV27; 10 bases line up with TRBD1. V dropped 1 base and J dropped 6; count of bases not matched to a gene: 6. This CDR3 region has 15 residues. The germline CDR1 and CDR2 sequences are MNHEY and SMNVEV (reference sequence). The CDR3 loop reads CASSLLGQGFREQYF. In DNA, the CDR3 is TGTGCCAGCAGTTTATTGGGACAGGGGTTTCGCGAGCAGTACTTC.

This clone was seen a few times. V gene TRBV2 combines with J gene TRBJ2-7; tentatively, D is TRBD2 (6 bases). The germline V and J ends were trimmed by 8 bases and 3 bases, with 8 bases remaining between them. This CDR3 has 11 amino acids. From germline, CDR1 is SNHLY and CDR2 FYNNEI. In DNA form, the CDR3 reads TGTGCCAGCGGAGGGTACTACGAGCAGTACTTC. The encoded protein is CASGGYYEQYF.

This rearrangement joins TRBV6-5 to TRBJ1-1; TRBD1 might be the D (5 bases). From germline, CDR1 is MNHEY and CDR2 SVGAGI. The CDR3 has 13 residues. V was shortened by 7 bases and J by 10 bases, with 19 bases between the two germline ends. CDR3 sequence (DNA): TGTGCCAGCACTTCTCAGGGATTCGGGGGAGCTTTCTTT. This gives the protein CASTSQGFGGAFF.

The genes are TRBV2 and TRBJ1-2; D not resolved. This CDR3 is built from 13 residues. With 3 bases removed from V and 6 bases from J, the gap between germline ends came to 11 bases. Germline V gene sequence: CDR1 SNHLY, CDR2 FYNNEI. CDR3 DNA sequence: TGTGCCAGCAGTGAGGAGGGCTTGAATGGCTACACCTTC. It translates to CASSEEGLNGYTF. The variable domain in full, with the rest retrieved from reference TRBV2 and TRBJ1-2, is EPEVTQTPSHQVTQMGQEVILRCVPISNHLYFYWYRQILGQKVEFLVSFYNNEISEKSEIFDDQFSVERPDGSNFTLKIRSTKLEDSAMYFCASSEEGLNGYTFGSGTRLTVV.

This chain links TRBV19 with TRBJ2-3, with D unclear. The CDR3 consists of 13 residues. Trimming shortened V by 4 bases and J by 1 base, and 6 bases separated the two germline ends. Germline lookup yields CDR1 LNHDA and CDR2 SQIVND (reference sequence). CDR3 region: CASSKSGTDTQYF. CDR3 coding DNA: TGTGCCAGTAGTAAAAGCGGCACAGATACGCAGTATTTT.

V gene TRBV4-1 combines with J gene TRBJ2-1; a possible D gene is TRBD1 (6 bases). There are 17 residues in the CDR3. With 0 bases removed from V and 6 bases from J, the gap between germline ends came to 18 bases. Germline V gene sequence: CDR1 MGHRA, CDR2 YSYEKL. Here the CDR3 DNA reads TGCGCCAGCAGCCAAGATACGGCAGGGGAAATTTTCAATGAGCAGTTCTTC. Encoded protein: CASSQDTAGEIFNEQFF.

This clone was observed once. The rearrangement links TRBV15 to TRBJ2-6; tentatively, D is TRBD2 (5 bases). The CDR3 length is 16 residues. Germline values: CDR1 LNHNV, CDR2 YYDKDF (reference sequence). Trimming stripped 3 bases from V and 2 bases from J, with 11 bases between. CDR3 nucleotide sequence: TGTGCCACCAGCAGGAGGGCTATTCCTGGGGCCAACGTCCTGACTTTC. Its protein is CATSRRAIPGANVLTF.

This chain uses TRBV5-4 with TRBJ1-4, with D tentatively TRBD1 (5 bases). Germline CDR1 and CDR2: SGHNT and YYREEE (reference sequence). This CDR3 is 18 amino acids long. The V end lost 5 bases, the J end lost 0 bases, and 20 bases lay between the germline ends. CDR3 amino acids: CASSFGGAGWATNEKLFF. CDR3 nucleotides: TGTGCCAGCAGTTTTGGAGGGGCAGGGTGGGCAACTAATGAAAAACTGTTTTTT.

DNA for the CDR3: TGTGCCAGCAGCCCTCCCCGACAGGCCTACAATGAGCAGTTCTTC. This sequence encodes CASSPPRQAYNEQFF. This chain uses TRBV11-2 with TRBJ2-1; possible D gene TRBD1, 6 bases. Germline V CDR1 and CDR2: SGHAT, FQNNGV. This CDR3 has 15 amino acids. V lost 5 bases, J lost 2 bases, and 13 bases lay in between.

The chain joins TRBV27 to TRBJ2-2; weak D call: TRBD2 (5 bases). CDR3 size: 15 residues. Trimming took off 5 bases at V and 6 bases at J, with 16 bases between the two ends. Per the germline V gene, CDR1 is MNHEY and CDR2 is SMNVEV (reference sequence). CDR3 nucleotides: TGTGCCAGCAGTCGACCGGGGAGTTGGTCCGGGGAGCTGTTTTTT. This codes for CASSRPGSWSGELFF.

The chain employs TRBV2 and TRBJ2-5; TRBD2 agrees at 7 bases. CDR3 length equals 11 residues. Germline assignment: CDR1 SNHLY and CDR2 FYNNEI. Trimming cost V 7 bases and J 5 bases; bases outside gene matches: 1. CDR3 region: CASTGGETQYF. The CDR3 nucleotides are TGTGCCAGCACCGGGGGGGAGACCCAGTACTTC.

The J gene is TRBJ1-6, the V gene TRBV10-3, with 7 bases lining up with TRBD1. This CDR3 has 14 amino acids. Germline V gives CDR1 ENHRY, CDR2 SYGVKD. With 2 bases clipped from V and 10 bases from J, the junction kept 5 bases outside the gene matches. The CDR3 nucleotides read TGTGCCATCAGTGAGGACAGGGACTTATCACCCCTCCACTTT. It specifies CAISEDRDLSPLHF.

The chain combines TRBV5-1 with TRBJ2-7, with TRBD2 identical over 9 bases. The CDR3 is 14 amino acids. V shed 0 bases and J 4 bases; nucleotides not matched to a gene: 2. Germline lookup yields CDR1 SGHRS and CDR2 YFSETQ. DNA for the CDR3: TGCGCCAGCAGCTTGGTGGGACTAGCTTACGAGCAGTACTTC. Amino acid sequence: CASSLVGLAYEQYF.

CDR3 region: CASSERDRGSGSPYNEQFF. CDR3 sequence (DNA): TGTGCCAGCAGTGAGCGGGACAGGGGAAGCGGGAGTCCCTACAATGAGCAGTTCTTC. This sequence joins TRBV6-1 and TRBJ2-1; TRBD1 agrees at 10 bases. The CDR3 contains 19 residues. Per the germline V gene, CDR1 is MNHNS and CDR2 is SASEGT. V trimming: 3 bases; J trimming: 2 bases; junction bases outside the gene matches: 13.

This clone was detected only once. The J gene is TRBJ2-1, the V gene TRBV5-4; maybe TRBD2 (5 bases). V lost 5 bases and J 8 bases, leaving 20 bases between the germline ends. The germline V gene has CDR1 SGHNT and CDR2 YYREEE (reference sequence). This CDR3 region has 15 residues. CDR3 sequence: CASREDSSSGYEQFF. CDR3 bases: TGTGCCAGCAGGGAGGACTCCTCTTCGGGGTATGAGCAGTTCTTC.

The chain joins TRBV7-3 to TRBJ2-1; TRBD2 aligns across 10 bases. With 5 bases clipped from V and 8 bases from J, the junction kept 3 bases outside the gene matches. Germline loops: CDR1 SGHTA, CDR2 FQGTGA. This CDR3 spans 13 amino acids. The CDR3 here is CASSLLAGDEQFF. The CDR3 nucleotides read TGTGCCAGCAGCCTCCTAGCGGGAGATGAGCAGTTCTTC.

V is TRBV9 and J is TRBJ1-3; D gene unclear. Between the trimmed V and J ends, which lost 0 bases and 2 bases, there was a span of 15 bases. Germline V gene data show CDR1 as SGDLS and CDR2 as YYNGEE. The CDR3 is 17 amino acids. CDR3 in DNA: TGTGCCAGCAGCGTAGGCCAGTATGGCATCCCTGGAAACACCATATATTTT. This encodes CASSVGQYGIPGNTIYF.

The chain employs TRBV18 and TRBJ1-5; 9 bases agree with TRBD1. Per germline, CDR1 KGHSH and CDR2 LQKENI. This CDR3 spans 16 amino acids. V dropped 0 bases and J dropped 6; count of bases not matched to a gene: 6. The CDR3, as DNA: TGTGCCAGCTCACCACCGGGACAGGGTAGGGGTCAGCCCCAGCATTTT. This gives the protein CASSPPGQGRGQPQHF.

Details on this clone: A read error may account for a junction end that differs from germline. The chain has TRBV7-6 and TRBJ1-3; 7 bases fit TRBD1. The CDR3 loop spans 15 amino acids. CDR1 and CDR2 from the germline V gene are SGHVS and FNYEAQ. The CDR3 here is CASSLAQGSGNTIYF. In DNA, the CDR3 is TGTGCCAGCAGCCTAGCACAGGGGTCTGGAAACACCATATATTTT.

This clone has a handful of counts. The gene calls are TRBV27 and TRBJ2-7; D possibly corresponds to TRBD1 (5 bases). CDR1 is MNHEY, CDR2 SMNVEV, per germline (reference sequence). This CDR3 comprises 13 residues. V shed 3 bases and J shed 7 bases, with 13 bases lying between them. In nucleotides, the CDR3 is TGTGCCAGCAGTTTTCGACGGCAGGGTGAGCAGTACTTC. It codes for CASSFRRQGEQYF.